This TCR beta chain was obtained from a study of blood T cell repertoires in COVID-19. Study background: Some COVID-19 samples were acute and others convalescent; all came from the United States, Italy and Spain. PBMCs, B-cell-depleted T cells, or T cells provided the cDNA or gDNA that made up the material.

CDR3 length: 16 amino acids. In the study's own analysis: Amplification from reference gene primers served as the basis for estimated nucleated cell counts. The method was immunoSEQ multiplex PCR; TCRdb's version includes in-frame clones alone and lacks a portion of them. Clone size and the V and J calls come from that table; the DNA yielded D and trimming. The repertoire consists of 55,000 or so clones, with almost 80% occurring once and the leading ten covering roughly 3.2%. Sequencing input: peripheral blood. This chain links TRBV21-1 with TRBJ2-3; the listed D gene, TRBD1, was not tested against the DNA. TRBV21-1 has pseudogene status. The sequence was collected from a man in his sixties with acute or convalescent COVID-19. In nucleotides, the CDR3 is TGTGCCAGCAGCAAAAACGGACAGGGGGCGGCAGATACGCAGTATTTT. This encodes CASSKNGQGAADTQYF.